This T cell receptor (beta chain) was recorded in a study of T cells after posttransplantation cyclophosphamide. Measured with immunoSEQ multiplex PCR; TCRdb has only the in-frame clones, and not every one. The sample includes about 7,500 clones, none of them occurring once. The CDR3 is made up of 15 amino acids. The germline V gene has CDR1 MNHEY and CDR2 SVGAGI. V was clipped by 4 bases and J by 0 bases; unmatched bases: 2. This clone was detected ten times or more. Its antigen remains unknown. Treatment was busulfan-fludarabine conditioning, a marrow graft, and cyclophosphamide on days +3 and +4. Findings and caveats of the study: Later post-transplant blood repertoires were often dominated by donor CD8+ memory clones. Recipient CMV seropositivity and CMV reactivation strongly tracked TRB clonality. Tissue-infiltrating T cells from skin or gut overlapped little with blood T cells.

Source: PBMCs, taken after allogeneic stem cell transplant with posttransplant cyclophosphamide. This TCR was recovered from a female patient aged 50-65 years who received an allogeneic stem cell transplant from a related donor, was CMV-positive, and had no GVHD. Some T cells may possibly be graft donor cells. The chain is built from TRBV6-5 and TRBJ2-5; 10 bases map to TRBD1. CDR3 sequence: CASSSTGGNQETQYF. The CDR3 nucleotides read TGTGCCAGCAGTTCGACAGGGGGCAACCAAGAGACCCAGTACTTC.